This is a list of T cell receptor beta chains from one sample in a study of T cell responses to AZD1222 COVID-19 vaccine. Only in-frame clones appear in the TCRdb table, and some are missing; sequencing was by immunoSEQ multiplex PCR. This table holds around 110,000 clones, around 92% found once. The sequencing used peripheral blood, collected on day 0 of AZD1222 vaccination. These receptors all stem from an adult in good health. CDR3s include the opening cysteine and the closing phenylalanine or tryptophan. Clone size is shown for a subset of rows, as once, few, many or a class of expanded clone.

v_gene	abundance	j_gene	CDR3aa
TRBV5-1	.	TRBJ2-7	CASSSNPGTGGAGIHF
TRBV6-6	.	TRBJ1-5	CASSLSGSNQPQHF
TRBV7-2	.	TRBJ1-2	CASSLRQGAISSLF
TRBV5-5	.	TRBJ1-5	CASSIDRGDQPQHF
TRBV7-8	.	TRBJ2-7	CASSRPALGNEQYF
TRBV2	.	TRBJ1-2	CASSVLDYGYTF
TRBV4-1	.	TRBJ2-1	CASSQDLEQFF
TRBV6-5	.	TRBJ1-5	CASSRDRTPNQPQHF
TRBV18	.	TRBJ1-1	CASSPNRVDTEAFF
TRBV28	.	TRBJ2-7	CASSRPGLAYEQYF
TRBV18	once	TRBJ2-7	CASSPQRTAYEQYF
TRBV27	.	TRBJ1-2	CASSLGTGSAWGYTF
TRBV19	.	TRBJ2-1	CASSPQTSAYEQFF
TRBV27	.	TRBJ1-5	CASSPQGSPNQPQHF
TRBV19	.	TRBJ1-1	CASSEGQGPRAEAFF
TRBV6-5	.	TRBJ1-1	CASSYTQATEAFF